This T cell receptor (beta chain) was recorded in a study of TIL therapy for anti-PD-1-resistant metastatic lung cancer. The wider study: Patients then received nivolumab; progressors got lymphodepletion, TIL and IL-2.

Study-wide results and caveats: After infusion, TIL clonotypes partly replaced peripheral T cells and declined over months.

Time point defined: pre-treatment sample, taken before nivolumab and TIL therapy. Adults with stage 4 NSCLC were enrolled in a phase I trial. Trimming removed 0 bases from V and 6 bases from J, with 21 bases in between. The germline V gene has CDR1 SGHRS and CDR2 YFSETQ. The CDR3 is 17 residues long. As regards this clone: Its target is unknown.

This was the immunoSEQ v3 assay. Some clones are missing from TCRdb's copy, which holds only in-frame ones; the method was immunoSEQ multiplex PCR. Here the sample spans tens of thousands of clones, about 80% being singletons. The chain employs TRBV5-1 and TRBJ1-1; D gene uncertain. The sequence was collected from a woman aged 30 to 85 with non-small cell lung cancer. Sequencing was performed on blood, taken at baseline. CDR3 DNA: TGCGCCAGCAGCTTGGTTATGGCCTCGCTTGTCCCACCTGAAGCTTTCTTT. This gives the protein CASSLVMASLVPPEAFF.